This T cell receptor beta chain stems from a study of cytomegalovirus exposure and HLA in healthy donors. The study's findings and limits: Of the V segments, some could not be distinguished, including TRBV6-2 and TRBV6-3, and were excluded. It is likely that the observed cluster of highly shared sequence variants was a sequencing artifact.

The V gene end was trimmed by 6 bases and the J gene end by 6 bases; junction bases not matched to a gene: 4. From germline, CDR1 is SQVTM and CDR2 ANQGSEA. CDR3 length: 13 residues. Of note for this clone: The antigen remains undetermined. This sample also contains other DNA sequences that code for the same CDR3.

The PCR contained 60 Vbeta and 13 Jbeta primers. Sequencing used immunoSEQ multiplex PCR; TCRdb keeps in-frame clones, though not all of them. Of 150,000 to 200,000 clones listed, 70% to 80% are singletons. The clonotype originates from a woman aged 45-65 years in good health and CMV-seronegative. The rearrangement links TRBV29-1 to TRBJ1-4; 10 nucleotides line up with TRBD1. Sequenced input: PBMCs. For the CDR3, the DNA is TGCAGCGTGGGACAGGGGAAAGATGAAAAACTGTTTTTT. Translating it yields CSVGQGKDEKLFF.